This record looks at one T cell receptor (beta chain) sequence and its context. Its target is unknown. This specimen comes from a study of tumor-infiltrating lymphocytes in primary liver carcinoma. Study-level background: The study included patients who were men and women aged 30 to 69 years. Study-wide results and limits: Tumor region pairs showed greater overlap than either tumor-adjacent or tumor-blood pairs did.

The authors made TCR beta cDNA from 500 ng total RNA with a constant-region primer. Libraries covering TCR beta were generated through three nested multiplex PCR rounds (using a slightly modified ARM-PCR). The opening two PCR rounds, around 10 cycles each, paired TRBV1-TRBV30 forward primers with a C-beta reverse primer. TCRdb used MiXCR to reprocess the multiplex PCR reads, holding one entry per CDR3 protein. The sample has about 210,000 distinct CDR3 sequences; 65% are singletons. Blood RNA was derived from unsorted whole blood, and germline DNA was extracted too. Among the patients, all had chronic HBV infection and none had been treated. Prior to surgery, about 4 milliliters of peripheral blood were drawn. Germline V gene lookup returns CDR1 MNHEY and CDR2 SVGAGI. V shed 5 bases and J shed 8 bases, with 21 bases lying between them. This CDR3 has 15 amino acids.

The sequence derives from a woman aged 60 to 75 with primary liver carcinoma and hepatitis B virus infection. Material: peripheral blood. The chain recombines TRBV6-5 with TRBJ2-5, with D perhaps matching TRBD1 (6 bases). CDR3 DNA: TGTGCCAGCAGTGTGCAGACAGGAGGCTTTGATACCCAGTACTTC. It translates to CASSVQTGGFDTQYF.